This T cell receptor (beta chain) was sequenced in a study of cytotoxic CD8 clonotypes in ibrutinib-treated CLL. About the research overall: Collecting the response samples happened after a median 12 months of treatment, with a range of 6 to 36.

The assay was immunoSEQ multiplex PCR, and TCRdb's table has in-frame clones only and misses some. The repertoire has 150,000 or so clones, approximately 80% of them found once; the top ten carry about 4.5%. Overall study findings and caveats: Investigators sampled sustained-remission and progressing patients at differing times. Under treatment, the uncommon public clonotypes either contracted or remained stable.

With regard to this clone: Its antigen is undetermined.

From germline, CDR1 is SGHRS and CDR2 YFSETQ. The CDR3 totals 14 residues. Deletions cut 3 bases from V and 5 bases from J, with 14 bases between. Sample: PBMCs, taken after 24 months of ibrutinib treatment. The receptor's source is a human donor with chronic lymphocytic leukemia. The rearrangement links TRBV5-1 to TRBJ2-5; perhaps TRBD2 as D (5 bases). The CDR3 DNA is TGCGCCAGCAGCTATGGACCCGGCGGGGAGACCCAGTACTTC. Translating gives CASSYGPGGETQYF.